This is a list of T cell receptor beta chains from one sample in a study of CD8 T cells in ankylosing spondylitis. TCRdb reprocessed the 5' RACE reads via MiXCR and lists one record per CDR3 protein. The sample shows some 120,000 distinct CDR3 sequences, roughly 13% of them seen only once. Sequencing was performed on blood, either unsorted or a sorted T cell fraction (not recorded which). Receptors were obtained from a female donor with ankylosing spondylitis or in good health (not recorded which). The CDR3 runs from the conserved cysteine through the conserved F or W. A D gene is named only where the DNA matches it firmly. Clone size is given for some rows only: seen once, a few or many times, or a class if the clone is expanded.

CASSSRDRVHEQYF,TGTGCCAGCAGTTCCCGGGACAGGGTCCACGAGCAGTACTTC,TRBD1,TRBV27,TRBJ2-7,NA
CASSKSGESYNEQFF,TGTGCCAGCAGTAAAAGCGGGGAATCCTACAATGAGCAGTTCTTC,TRBD2,TRBV12-3/TRBV12-4,TRBJ2-1,NA
CSARDAHSSYNEQFF,TGCAGTGCTAGAGATGCCCACAGCTCCTACAATGAGCAGTTCTTC,NA,TRBV20-1,TRBJ2-1,many
CASSGDGKNYGYTF,TGCGCCAGCAGTGGTGACGGGAAGAACTATGGCTACACCTTC,NA,TRBV5-1,TRBJ1-2,many
CSATMAANTEAFF,TGCAGTGCTACCATGGCAGCGAACACTGAAGCTTTCTTT,NA,TRBV20-1,TRBJ1-1,NA
CAIRRQESYEQYF,TGTGCCATCCGAAGACAGGAGTCCTACGAGCAGTACTTC,NA,TRBV10-3,TRBJ2-7,many
CASSRQGAGANVLTF,TGTGCCAGCAGTAGACAGGGGGCTGGGGCCAACGTCCTGACTTTC,TRBD1,TRBV12-3/TRBV12-4,TRBJ2-6,many
CASSPLGYEQFF,TGTGCCAGCAGCCCACTGGGGTATGAGCAGTTCTTC,NA,TRBV12-3/TRBV12-4,TRBJ2-1,many
CSVEASGASGAADEQYF,TGCAGCGTTGAAGCCTCAGGGGCTAGCGGGGCTGCGGACGAGCAGTACTTC,TRBD2,TRBV29-1,TRBJ2-7,many
CASSFGFLGYNEQFF,TGTGCCAGCAGTTTTGGCTTCCTGGGTTACAATGAGCAGTTCTTC,NA,TRBV27,TRBJ2-1,many
CASSPRPAFF,TGTGCCAGCAGTCCCCGACCGGCTTTCTTT,NA,TRBV12-3/TRBV12-4,TRBJ1-1,few
CASSLDVGELFF,TGCGCCAGCAGCTTAGACGTCGGGGAGCTGTTTTTT,NA,TRBV5-1,TRBJ2-2,many
CSVERADTQYF,TGCAGCGTTGAAAGGGCAGATACGCAGTATTTT,NA,TRBV29-1,TRBJ2-3,NA
CANSESPASKGGYTF,TGTGCCAACAGTGAATCACCCGCTTCCAAAGGGGGCTACACCTTC,NA,TRBV6-1,TRBJ1-2,few
CATSSSREADTQYF,TGTGCCACCAGCTCGTCGCGGGAGGCAGATACGCAGTATTTT,TRBD2,TRBV24-1,TRBJ2-3,NA
CASSFRTSGAGTGELFF,TGCGCCAGCAGCTTTAGGACTAGCGGGGCAGGCACCGGGGAGCTGTTTTTT,TRBD2,TRBV5-1,TRBJ2-2,few
CASSLVGGLNTEAFF,TGCGCCAGCAGCTTGGTGGGAGGGCTGAACACTGAAGCTTTCTTT,NA,TRBV5-1,TRBJ1-1,few
CASSKSDNQPQHF,TGTGCCAGCTCTAAATCCGACAATCAGCCCCAGCATTTT,NA,TRBV28,TRBJ1-5,NA
CSASGEAVTQYF,TGCAGTGCTAGTGGGGAGGCGGTGACCCAGTACTTC,NA,TRBV20-1,TRBJ2-5,once